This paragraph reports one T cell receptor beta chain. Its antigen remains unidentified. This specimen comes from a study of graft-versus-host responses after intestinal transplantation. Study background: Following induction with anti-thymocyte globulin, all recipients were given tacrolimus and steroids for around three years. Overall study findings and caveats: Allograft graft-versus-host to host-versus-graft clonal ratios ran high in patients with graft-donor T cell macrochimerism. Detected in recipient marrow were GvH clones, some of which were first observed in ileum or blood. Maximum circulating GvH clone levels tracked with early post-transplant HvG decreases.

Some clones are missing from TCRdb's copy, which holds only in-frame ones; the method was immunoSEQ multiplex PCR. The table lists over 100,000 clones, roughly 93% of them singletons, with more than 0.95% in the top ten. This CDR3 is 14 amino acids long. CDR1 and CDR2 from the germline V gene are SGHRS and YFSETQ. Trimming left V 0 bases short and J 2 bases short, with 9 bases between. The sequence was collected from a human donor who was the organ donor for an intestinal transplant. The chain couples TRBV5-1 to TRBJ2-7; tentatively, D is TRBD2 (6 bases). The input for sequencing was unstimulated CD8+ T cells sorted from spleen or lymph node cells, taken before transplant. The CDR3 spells CASSLEDYTYEQYF. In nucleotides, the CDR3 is TGCGCCAGCAGCTTGGAGGACTACACCTACGAGCAGTACTTC.